This T cell receptor (beta chain) was captured in a study of OX40 agonist ivuxolimab in advanced cancers. Study-wide context: The patients received ivuxolimab by intravenous route every 2 weeks at 0.01 to 10 mg/kg.

Study observations and caveats: Not determined was the antigen specificity of the expanded peripheral T cells.

Sampled blood was obtained at baseline, cycle 4 day 1, and cycle 7 day 1. The CDR3 runs to 13 residues. The V end lost 5 bases, the J end lost 1 base, and 8 bases lay between the germline ends. The V gene's germline CDR1 is LNHDA and CDR2 SQIVND (reference sequence). Repertoires were generated with immunoSEQ multiplex PCR, while TCRdb's copy carries only in-frame clones and drops some. The table has about 96,000 clones, under 90% seen once. This clone has a handful of counts. The antigen remains unidentified. The source of this sequence is an adult with an advanced solid tumor such as melanoma, head and neck, liver or kidney cancer. Material: CD4+ or CD8+ T cells sorted from blood, obtained in a trial of the OX40 agonist ivuxolimab. V and J are TRBV19 and TRBJ1-1; no clear D gene. The CDR3 loop reads CASSDQPNTEAFF. The DNA for the CDR3 is TGTGCCAGTAGTGATCAGCCGAACACTGAAGCTTTCTTT.